This TCR beta chain was sequenced for a study of molecular identifiers for immune sequencing clone quantification. This clonotype was counted many times. Per the germline V gene, CDR1 is MNHEY and CDR2 is SMNVEV (reference sequence). Trimming pared 2 bases from V and 4 bases from J, leaving 11 bases between. The CDR3 totals 14 residues. TCRdb fed the PCR reads into MiXCR, producing one record per CDR3 protein. The data show roughly 71,000 distinct CDR3 sequences, about 18% seen once. Material for sequencing was naive CD8+ T cells from blood, with Jurkat cell RNA spiked in. Subset of the sample: FACS-sorted CD8+CD4-CCR7+CD45RA+ naive T cells. The clonotype originates from a human donor in good health. Some libraries in this study had Jurkat cell RNA spiked in. The chain couples TRBV27 to TRBJ1-2; D is ambiguous. CDR3 sequence: CASSLTAEAYGYTF. The CDR3 DNA is TGTGCCAGCAGTTTAACGGCAGAAGCCTATGGCTACACCTTC.